These 17 T cell receptor beta chains originate from one sample sequenced in a study of Tregs in tolerant kidney transplant recipients. The repertoire was sequenced with immunoSEQ multiplex PCR; TCRdb's copy has only in-frame clones and lacks some. The sample table includes about 15,000 clones. Recipients received nonmyeloablative bone marrow transplants from related graft donors, with transient mixed chimerism. This sample comprised CD4+ T cells from blood (PBMCs), obtained 12 months after the transplant. The receptors come from a human patient who received a combined kidney and bone marrow transplant. The graft donor may be the source of some T cells.

Of note for this clone: Germline and junction disagree at one end, which may indicate a read error. From the germline J gene comes the end of the CDR3, since the read stops 3 residues before it. This sequence joins TRBV4-2 and TRBJ2-1; 9 positions agree with TRBD2. This CDR3 is built from 16 residues. The germline V gene encodes CDR1 LGHNA and CDR2 YNFKEQ. The CDR3: CASSQRLAVSYNEQFF. CDR3 bases read: TGCGCCAGCAGCCAACGACTAGCGGTCTCCTACAATGAG.

For this clone: The CDR3 end lies 3 residues beyond the end of the read and is filled in from the germline J gene. The chain employs TRBV19 and TRBJ1-1; TRBD1 matches 7 bases. The CDR3 is made up of 14 amino acids. The V segment lost 5 bases and the J segment 1 base; nucleotides outside the gene matches: 4. The germline V gene has CDR1 LNHDA and CDR2 SQIVND (reference sequence). This CDR3 reads CASSFRTGNTEAFF. The CDR3 DNA, read in part, is TGTGCCAGTAGTTTCCGGACAGGGAACACTGAA.

A word on this clone: The read ends 3 residues early relative to the CDR3; the germline J gene fills the gap. The rearrangement links TRBV20-1 to TRBJ1-6; 7 nucleotides match TRBD1. This CDR3 comprises 11 residues. Germline CDR1 is DFQATT and CDR2 is SNEGSKA (reference sequence). V lost 6 bases, J lost 7 bases, and 0 bases stayed unmatched. CDR3 residues: CSAGQNSPLHF. CDR3 DNA (partial): TGCAGTGCGGGACAGAATTCACCC.

A note on this clone: From the germline J gene comes the end of the CDR3, since the read stops 3 residues before it. The chain has TRBV7-3 and TRBJ2-1; no clear D. CDR1 and CDR2 from the germline V gene are SGHTA and FQGTGA. Trimming took off 3 bases at V and 4 bases at J, with 7 bases between the two ends. CDR3 length: 13 amino acids. This CDR3 is CASSLSLYNEQFF. The CDR3 DNA, read in part, is TGTGCCAGCAGCTTGTCGTTATACAATGAG.

In the case of this clone: Read coverage stops 3 residues before the CDR3 terminus; the germline J gene supplies the remainder. The gene calls are TRBV7-9 and TRBJ1-4; 8 bases agree with TRBD1. The CDR3 has 14 amino acids. Germline V gene data show CDR1 as SEHNR and CDR2 as FQNEAQ (reference sequence). The junction had 5 bases not matched to a gene; V was cut back by 3 bases and J by 8 bases. The CDR3 reads CASSFGQGGEKLFF. CDR3 DNA (partial): TGTGCCAGCAGCTTCGGACAGGGAGGCGAAAAA.

As regards this clone: With the read ending 3 residues before the CDR3 end, the germline J gene is used to fill in that end. This rearrangement joins TRBV18 to TRBJ1-1, with a possible D match to TRBD1 (6 bases). Germline V CDR1 and CDR2: KGHSH, LQKENI. The CDR3 is 15 amino acids. Deletions cut 2 bases from V and 0 bases from J, with 10 bases between. CDR3: CASSPDRIMNTEAFF. The sequenced part of the CDR3 DNA is TGTGCCAGCTCACCAGACAGGATAATGAACACTGAA.

The sequenced CDR3 bases are TGTGCCAGCAGCGCGAACCCCAAAGAGACC. This encodes CASSANPKET. The full CDR3 protein reads CASSANPKETQYF. This sequence joins TRBV11-2 and TRBJ2-5, with no clear D. The CDR3 extends 3 residues past the end of the read, so its final part is completed from the germline J gene. V was trimmed by 5 bases and J by 3 bases, leaving 10 bases between them. The CDR3 spans 13 residues. CDR1 and CDR2 from the germline V gene are SGHAT and FQNNGV.

About this clone: Sequencing ends 3 residues short of the CDR3 end; the germline J gene provides the rest. The V call is TRBV6-1, the J call TRBJ2-7, with 9 bases lining up with TRBD1. The CDR3 sequence is 16 residues long. V lost 4 bases, J lost 5 bases, and 12 bases stayed unmatched. Germline CDR1 is MNHNS and CDR2 is SASEGT. Incomplete CDR3 DNA: TGTGCCAGCAGTGTCATTGTTGGGACAGGGCTGAACGAG. Its translation is CASSVIVGTGLNE. The entire CDR3 reads CASSVIVGTGLNEQYF.

Concerning this clone itself: The sequenced fragment ends 3 residues before the CDR3 boundary, so the rest is inferred from the germline J gene. This sequence joins TRBV5-4 and TRBJ2-7; 9 bases are shared with TRBD1. There are 15 residues in the CDR3. Germline CDR1 is SGHNT and CDR2 is YYREEE (reference sequence). The V gene end was trimmed by 4 bases and the J gene end by 5 bases; junction bases not matched to a gene: 10. Incomplete CDR3 DNA: TGTGCCAGCAGCCCCGGGGGGACAGGGCGCGACGAG. Translated, it gives CASSPGGTGRDE. The complete CDR3 protein is CASSPGGTGRDEQYF.

Note on this clone: The read falls 3 residues short of the CDR3 end, and the missing part is taken from the germline J gene. The rearrangement joins TRBV28 to TRBJ1-4; 7 bases are shared with TRBD1. This CDR3 has 14 residues. Per the germline V gene, CDR1 is MDHEN and CDR2 is SYDVKM. The junction had 6 bases not matched to a gene; V was cut back by 4 bases and J by 7 bases. The CDR3 region is CASSYRGVGEKLFF. CDR3 DNA (partial): TGTGCCAGCAGTTACAGGGGAGTTGGTGAAAAA.

Comments on this clone: The CDR3 is cut off 3 residues early in the read; its end comes from the germline J gene. The V call is TRBV10-3, the J call TRBJ2-3; a weak D match, TRBD2 (6 bases). Germline CDR1 is ENHRY and CDR2 is SYGVKD. This CDR3 contains 13 residues. Trimming removed 4 bases from V and 1 base from J, with 6 bases in between. CDR3 DNA, as far as it was read: TGTGCCATCAGTGGGGGGGGCACAGATACG. The encoded protein is CAISGGGTDT. The full-length CDR3 reads as CAISGGGTDTQYF.

Remarks on this clone: Read data end 3 residues before the CDR3 end; the end is taken from the germline J gene. The chain recombines TRBV4-1 with TRBJ2-5; a possible D gene is TRBD2 (5 bases). Trimming removed 4 bases from V and 0 bases from J, with 15 bases in between. This CDR3 comprises 16 residues. The germline CDR1 and CDR2 sequences are MGHRA and YSYEKL. Partial CDR3 DNA: TGCGCCAGCAGCCGAGTAGCGTCCTCGTACCAAGAGACC. Translated, it gives CASSRVASSYQET. The complete CDR3 sequence is CASSRVASSYQETQYF.

To note about this clone: The CDR3 extends 3 residues past the end of the read, so its final part is completed from the germline J gene. The V call is TRBV11-2, the J call TRBJ2-7, with D unclear. V shed 0 bases and J shed 6 bases, with 15 bases lying between them. The CDR3 is 15 amino acids. CDR1 and CDR2 from the germline V gene are SGHAT and FQNNGV. CDR3 sequence reads: CASSLERHDLSEQYF. CDR3 DNA (partial): TGTGCCAGCAGCTTAGAGAGGCACGATCTCAGCGAG.

Of note for this clone: The read stops 3 residues short of the end of the CDR3; the missing end is completed from the germline J gene. The chain has TRBV5-1 and TRBJ2-5, with 9 positions matching TRBD1. Trimming at V came to 0 bases and at J to 4 bases, leaving 4 bases not matched to a gene. The CDR3 is 15 residues long. Germline values: CDR1 SGHRS, CDR2 YFSETQ. The CDR3: CASSLALTGGETQYF. The DNA read from the CDR3 is TGCGCCAGCAGCTTGGCCCTGACAGGGGGAGAGACC.

As concerns this clone: With the read ending 3 residues before the CDR3 end, the germline J gene is used to fill in that end. V usage is TRBV30 and J usage is TRBJ2-4, with D unresolved. CDR3 length equals 19 residues. V was shortened by 0 bases and J by 1 base, with 22 bases between the two germline ends. From germline, CDR1 is GTSNPN and CDR2 SVGIG (reference sequence). Partial CDR3 DNA: TGTGCCTGGAGTGTCGGTAAAGGTTTGCGCGCCAGGGCCAAAAACATT. It codes for CAWSVGKGLRARAKNI. From start to end, the CDR3 is CAWSVGKGLRARAKNIQYF.

With regard to this clone: The CDR3 end is not reached by the read, which stops 3 residues before it; the germline J gene fills it in. The V gene is TRBV20-1, the J gene TRBJ2-2, with D unclear. Germline loops: CDR1 DFQATT, CDR2 SNEGSKA (reference sequence). V was shortened by 0 bases and J by 0 bases, with 5 bases between the two germline ends. This CDR3 region has 14 residues. The CDR3 is CSARDSANTGELFF. The CDR3 DNA, read in part, is TGCAGTGCTAGAGACAGCGCGAACACCGGGGAG.

This clone shows up as medium-sized by frequency. The read finishes 3 residues shy of the CDR3 end, and the germline J gene is used to complete it. The chain is built from TRBV30 and TRBJ1-1, with TRBD1 matching 8 bases. Per the germline V gene, CDR1 is GTSNPN and CDR2 is SVGIG (reference sequence). The CDR3 loop spans 14 amino acids. J lost 1 base, V lost 2 bases, and 3 bases had no gene match. This chain's CDR3 is CAWSLGTGNTEAFF. The covered CDR3 bases are TGTGCCTGGAGTTTGGGGACAGGGAACACTGAA.